This entry is about one TCR beta chain. Germline values: CDR1 SGHRS, CDR2 YFSETQ. The CDR3 sequence is 16 residues long. Losses at the gene ends were 4 bases for V and 3 bases for J; bases not matched to a gene: 9. The record originates from a study of identifying expanded T cells in peripheral blood. Only in-frame clones appear in the TCRdb table, and some are missing; sequencing was by immunoSEQ multiplex PCR. Of about 100,000 clones listed, over 80% are singletons. Sequencing was carried out using blood. The chain recombines TRBV5-1 with TRBJ2-3; 9 bases are a match to TRBD2. The sequence came from a person aged 18 to 70 in good health. CDR3 DNA: TGCGCCAGCAGCGGCGCCGGGACTAGCTCTACAGATACGCAGTATTTT. It is translated as CASSGAGTSSTDTQYF.